This TCR beta chain was captured in a study of regulatory T cells in long-lasting Graves disease (dated by TCRdb to about 2021). The study in broad terms: Persistent Graves' disease meant more than 5 years of antithyroid drug treatment with TSH receptor autoantibodies that stayed positive. Persistent Graves' disease patients were compared with newly diagnosed Graves' disease patients by peripheral blood TCR sequencing and RNA sequencing. The study was registered as a clinical trial and conducted in China. TCR sequencing covered 13 persistent and approximately 20 newly diagnosed Graves' disease patients, some 35 samples in total. Antithyroid drugs had been taken for around 9.8 years on average by persistent Graves' disease patients in the clinical cohort. Results and caveats for the whole study, not just this receptor: Preferential use of TRBV28, TRBJ1-2 and TRBJ2-5 was observed in persistent disease, whereas TRBV20-1 and TRBJ2-1 were favored in newly diagnosed disease. Lower TCR Shannon entropy and fewer highly expanded clones were observed in persistent Graves' disease patients than in newly diagnosed patients, which suggested clonal expansion. Peripheral blood alone was examined, since thyroid tissue, which constituted the primary lesion, could not be accessed. As a limitation, the authors acknowledged that the small sample size may reduce accuracy. A larger number of public clonotypes was shared among persistent patients (more than 2,500) than among newly diagnosed patients (approximately 1,000). Sequencing and analysis were limited to the TCR beta chain.

The time point label, as the study defines it: persistent/refractory GD, antithyroid drugs over 5 years with positive TRAb. RNA was extracted from PBMCs in TRIzol for both TCR sequencing and RNA sequencing. Graves' disease was diagnosed according to American Thyroid Association guidelines. Recruitment of patients was carried out at an endocrinology department in Xi'an, China. From each patient, 8 to 10 milliliters of peripheral blood was collected into an EDTA anticoagulant tube. PBMCs were isolated by Ficoll Paque Plus density gradient separation without further T cell sorting. An Agilent 2100 Bioanalyzer and agarose gel were used to check RNA quality, while a NanoDrop 2000 measured RNA concentration. CDR1 and CDR2 (LNHNV, YYDKDF) derive from the germline V gene (reference sequence). Trimming at the junction amounts to 4 bases on V and 2 bases on J, and the germline ends lie 13 bases apart. The cysteine opens and the phenylalanine closes a CDR3 of 15 amino acids. Of all the DNA, just the CDR3 is kept, 45 bases in frame from base 1.

Libraries came from multiplex PCR. The data were produced on an Illumina HiSeq 4000. CDR3 regions were amplified by Arm-PCR with iRepertoire HTBI primers to construct TCR beta libraries. Gel purification was performed on PCR products prior to sequencing. Processing in the source paper ran as follows. A total of some 65 TRBV and some 15 TRBJ segments were identified across samples and were used for gene usage analysis of CDR3 amino acid clonotypes. Filtered high-quality paired reads were merged into contigs using COPE and FqMerger. BLAST was used to align contigs to IMGT TRBV, TRBD and TRBJ reference genes, and CDR3 was defined according to IMGT. Any clonotype with a frequency above 0.1% was classified as a highly expanded clone. Repertoire diversity was measured by Shannon entropy, and V-J evenness by the Gini coefficient. A clonotype was considered public if more than one individual shared it. The public reads were quality trimmed at Q25 with fastp and then assembled into clones with MiXCR by TCRdb, keeping productive beta chains. Under each unique CDR3 protein, matching rows form one entry showing the most common genes and DNA. TCRdb's processing, not the authors' own work, is the source of the V and J calls. The sample table lists about 470,000 distinct CDR3 sequences, under 25% of them with a count of one. The ten top clones hold over 7.5% of the sample.

About this clonotype: Its antigen is currently not known. One base away there is no much larger clone; base qualities are not given.

This TCR derives from a female donor with Graves disease. This specimen consisted of peripheral blood mononuclear cells (PBMCs), obtained when the disease was refractory, from a patient treated with antithyroid drugs. The sequence joins TRBV15 to TRBJ2-3; matching of 6 bases hints at TRBD2 as the D gene. The CDR3: CATSNGTVNTDTQYF. The base sequence is TGTGCCACCAGCAACGGGACTGTAAACACAGATACGCAGTATTTT.